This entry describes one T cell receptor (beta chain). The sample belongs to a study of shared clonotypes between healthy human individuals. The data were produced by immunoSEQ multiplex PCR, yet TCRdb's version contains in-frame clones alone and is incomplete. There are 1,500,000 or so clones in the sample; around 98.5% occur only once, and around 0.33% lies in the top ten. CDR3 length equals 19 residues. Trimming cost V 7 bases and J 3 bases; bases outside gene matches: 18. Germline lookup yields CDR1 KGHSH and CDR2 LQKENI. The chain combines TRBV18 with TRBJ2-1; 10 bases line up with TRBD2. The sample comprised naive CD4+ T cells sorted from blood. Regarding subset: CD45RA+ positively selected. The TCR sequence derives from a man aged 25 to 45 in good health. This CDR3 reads CASFTGEVWSSGSYNEQFF. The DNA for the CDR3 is TGTGCCAGCTTCACAGGGGAGGTATGGTCTAGCGGGAGCTACAATGAGCAGTTCTTC.